This TCR beta chain was found in a study of shared clonotypes between healthy human individuals. The V end lost 5 bases, the J end lost 0 bases, and 16 bases lay between the germline ends. The CDR3 has 16 residues. Germline CDR1 is LNHDA and CDR2 is SQIVND (reference sequence). Terminally differentiated effector memory CD45RA+ cells were left out of the naive CD8 fraction, which was CD45RO-negative and positively selected for CCR7. As concerns this clone: Its antigen is unidentified.

Generated by immunoSEQ multiplex PCR, the TCRdb table keeps only in-frame clones and is missing some. The sample contains approximately 2,200,000 clones, approximately 94% of which appear only once. Study results and limitations: Naive CD4 clonotype sharing across four donors was approximately 5.2%. How much donors shared clonotypes was expected to be affected by sequencing depth.

The rearrangement links TRBV19 to TRBJ1-2; D remains unclear. Sample: naive CD8+ T cells from PBMCs. The receptor was isolated from a man aged 18-30 years in good health. Some clones in this sample may be carry-over from other donors' samples. CDR3 amino acids: CASSDIRHRANYGYTF. CDR3 DNA sequence: TGTGCCAGTAGTGATATAAGACACAGAGCTAACTATGGCTACACCTTC.